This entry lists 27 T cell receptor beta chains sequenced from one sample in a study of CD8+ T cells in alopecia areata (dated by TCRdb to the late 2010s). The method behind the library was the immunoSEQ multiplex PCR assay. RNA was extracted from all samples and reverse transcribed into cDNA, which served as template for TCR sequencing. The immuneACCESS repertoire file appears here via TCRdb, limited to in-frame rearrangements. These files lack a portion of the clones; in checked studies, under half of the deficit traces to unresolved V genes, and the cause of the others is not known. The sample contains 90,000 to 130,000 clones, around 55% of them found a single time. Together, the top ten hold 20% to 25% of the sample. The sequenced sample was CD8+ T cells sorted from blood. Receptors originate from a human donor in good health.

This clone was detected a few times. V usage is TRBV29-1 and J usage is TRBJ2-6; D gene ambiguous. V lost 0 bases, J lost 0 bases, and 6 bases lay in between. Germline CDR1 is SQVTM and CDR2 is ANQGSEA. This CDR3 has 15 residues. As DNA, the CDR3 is TGCAGCGTTGAAGATCCCCTCTCTGGGGCCAACGTCCTGACTTTC. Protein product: CSVEDPLSGANVLTF. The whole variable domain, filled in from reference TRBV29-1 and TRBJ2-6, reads SAVISQKPSRDICQRGTSLTIQCQVDSQVTMMFWYRQQPGQSLTLIATANQGSEATYESGFVIDKFPISRPNLTFSTLTVSNMSPEDSSIYLCSVEDPLSGANVLTFGAGSRLTVL.

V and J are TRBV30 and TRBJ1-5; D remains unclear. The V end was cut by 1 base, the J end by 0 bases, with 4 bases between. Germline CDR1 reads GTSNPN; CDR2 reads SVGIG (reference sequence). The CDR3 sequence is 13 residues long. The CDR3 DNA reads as TGTGCCTGGAGTGAAAATAGCAATCAGCCCCAGCATTTT. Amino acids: CAWSENSNQPQHF.

CDR3 sequence: CASRPGSSVSEAFF. Here the CDR3 DNA reads TGTGCCAGCAGGCCGGGGTCCTCGGTGTCTGAAGCTTTCTTT. V is TRBV6-5 and J is TRBJ1-1; no firm D call. Germline CDR1 reads MNHEY; CDR2 reads SVGAGI. V was shortened by 6 bases and J by 6 bases, with 17 bases between the two germline ends. There are 14 residues in the CDR3.

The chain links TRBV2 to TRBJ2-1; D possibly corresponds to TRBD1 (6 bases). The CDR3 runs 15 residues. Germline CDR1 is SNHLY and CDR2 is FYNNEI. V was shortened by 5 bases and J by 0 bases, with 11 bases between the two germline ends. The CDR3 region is CASSPDRSSYNEQFF. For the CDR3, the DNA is TGTGCCAGCAGTCCCGACAGGAGCTCCTACAATGAGCAGTTCTTC.

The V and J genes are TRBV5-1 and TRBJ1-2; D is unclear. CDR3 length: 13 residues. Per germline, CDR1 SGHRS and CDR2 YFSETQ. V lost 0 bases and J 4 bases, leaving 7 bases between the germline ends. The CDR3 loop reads CASSLDTFYGYTF. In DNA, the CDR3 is TGCGCCAGCAGCTTGGACACTTTCTATGGCTACACCTTC.

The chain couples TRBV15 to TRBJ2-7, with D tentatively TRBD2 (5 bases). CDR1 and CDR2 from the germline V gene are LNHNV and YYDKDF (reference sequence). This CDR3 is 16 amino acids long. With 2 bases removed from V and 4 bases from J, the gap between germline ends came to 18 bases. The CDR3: CATSRRTQTWAYEQYF. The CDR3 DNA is TGTGCCACCAGCAGACGGACTCAAACATGGGCTTACGAGCAGTACTTC.

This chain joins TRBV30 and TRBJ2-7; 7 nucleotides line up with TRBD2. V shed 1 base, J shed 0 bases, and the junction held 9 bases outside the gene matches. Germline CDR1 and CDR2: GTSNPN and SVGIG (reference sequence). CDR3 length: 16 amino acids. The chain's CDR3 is CAWSGLLARSSYEQYF. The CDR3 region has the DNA TGTGCCTGGAGTGGTCTACTAGCGCGAAGCTCCTACGAGCAGTACTTC.

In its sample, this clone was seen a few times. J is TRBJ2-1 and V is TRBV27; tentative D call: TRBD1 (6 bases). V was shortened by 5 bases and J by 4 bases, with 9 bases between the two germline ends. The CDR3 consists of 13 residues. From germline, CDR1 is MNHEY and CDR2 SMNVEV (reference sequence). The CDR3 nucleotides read TGTGCCAGCAGTACGGACAGATACAATGAGCAGTTCTTC. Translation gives CASSTDRYNEQFF.

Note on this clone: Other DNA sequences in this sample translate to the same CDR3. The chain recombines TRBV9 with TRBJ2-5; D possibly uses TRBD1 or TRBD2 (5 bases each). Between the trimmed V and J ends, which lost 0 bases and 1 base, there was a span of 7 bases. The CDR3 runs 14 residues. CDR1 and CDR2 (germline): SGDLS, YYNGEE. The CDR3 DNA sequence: TGTGCCAGCAGCGTAGGGGGGACCCAAGAGACCCAGTACTTC. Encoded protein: CASSVGGTQETQYF. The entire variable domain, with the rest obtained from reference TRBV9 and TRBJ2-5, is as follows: DSGVTQTPKHLITATGQRVTLRCSPRSGDLSVYWYQQSLDQGLQFLIQYYNGEERAKGNILERFSAQQFPDLHSELNLSSLELGDSALYFCASSVGGTQETQYFGPGTRLLVL.

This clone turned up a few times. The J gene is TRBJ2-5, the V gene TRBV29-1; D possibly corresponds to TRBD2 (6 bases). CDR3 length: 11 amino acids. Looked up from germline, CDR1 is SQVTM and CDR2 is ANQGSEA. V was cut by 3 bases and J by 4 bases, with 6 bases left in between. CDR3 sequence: CSVEEGETQYF. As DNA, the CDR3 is TGCAGCGTTGAGGAGGGAGAGACCCAGTACTTC. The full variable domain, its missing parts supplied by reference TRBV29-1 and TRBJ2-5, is SAVISQKPSRDICQRGTSLTIQCQVDSQVTMMFWYRQQPGQSLTLIATANQGSEATYESGFVIDKFPISRPNLTFSTLTVSNMSPEDSSIYLCSVEEGETQYFGPGTRLLVL.

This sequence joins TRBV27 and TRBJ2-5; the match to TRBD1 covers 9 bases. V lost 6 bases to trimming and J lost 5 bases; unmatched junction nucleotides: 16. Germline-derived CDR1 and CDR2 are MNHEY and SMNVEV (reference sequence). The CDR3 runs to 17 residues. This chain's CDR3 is CASRAPGTGFFSETQYF. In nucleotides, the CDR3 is TGTGCCAGCAGAGCCCCCGGGACAGGGTTCTTTTCGGAGACCCAGTACTTC.

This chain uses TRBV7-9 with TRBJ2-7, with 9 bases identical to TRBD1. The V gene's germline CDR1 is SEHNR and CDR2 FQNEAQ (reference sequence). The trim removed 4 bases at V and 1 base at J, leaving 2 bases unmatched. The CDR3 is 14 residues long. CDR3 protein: CASSSGTGSYEQYF. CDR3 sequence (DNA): TGTGCCAGCAGCTCCGGGACAGGGTCCTACGAGCAGTACTTC.

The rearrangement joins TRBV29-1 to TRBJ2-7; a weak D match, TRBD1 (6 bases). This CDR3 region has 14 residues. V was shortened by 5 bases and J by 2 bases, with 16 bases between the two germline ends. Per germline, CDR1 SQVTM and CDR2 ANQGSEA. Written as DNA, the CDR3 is TGCAGCGTTCTCCCCCCCGGACAGCCCTACGAGCAGTACTTC. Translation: CSVLPPGQPYEQYF.

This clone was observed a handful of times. CDR3 DNA: TGCGCCAGCAGCCAGACGGAAGAAAAACTGTTTTTT. It is translated as CASSQTEEKLFF. The gene calls are TRBV4-1 and TRBJ1-4; no definite D call. The V end was cut by 3 bases, the J end by 8 bases, with 7 bases between. Per germline, CDR1 MGHRA and CDR2 YSYEKL. The CDR3 totals 12 residues.

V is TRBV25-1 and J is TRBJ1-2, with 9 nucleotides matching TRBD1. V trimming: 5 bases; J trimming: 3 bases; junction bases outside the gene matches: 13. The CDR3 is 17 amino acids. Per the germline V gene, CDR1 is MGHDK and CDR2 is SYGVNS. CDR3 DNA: TGTGCCAGCAGTTTAGGGGGAACAGGGGGCGCTTACTATGGCTACACCTTC. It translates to CASSLGGTGGAYYGYTF.

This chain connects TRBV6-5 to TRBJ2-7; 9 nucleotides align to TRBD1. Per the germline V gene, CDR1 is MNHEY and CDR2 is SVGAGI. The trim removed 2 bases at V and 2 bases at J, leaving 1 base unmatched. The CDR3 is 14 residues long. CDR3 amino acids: CASSYRTGAYEQYF. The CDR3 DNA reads TGTGCCAGCAGTTACCGGACAGGGGCCTACGAGCAGTACTTC.

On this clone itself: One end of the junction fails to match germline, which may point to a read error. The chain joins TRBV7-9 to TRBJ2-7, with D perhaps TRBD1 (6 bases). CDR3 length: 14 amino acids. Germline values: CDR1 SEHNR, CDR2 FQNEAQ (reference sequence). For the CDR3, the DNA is TGTGCCAGCAGCCTAGCCCCACAGGGCTACGAGCAGTACTTC. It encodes CASSLAPQGYEQYF.

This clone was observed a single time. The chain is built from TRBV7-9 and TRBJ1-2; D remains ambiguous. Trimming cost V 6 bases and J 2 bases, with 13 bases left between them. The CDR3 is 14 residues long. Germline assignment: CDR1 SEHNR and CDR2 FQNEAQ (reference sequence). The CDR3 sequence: CASSPDFLNYGYTF. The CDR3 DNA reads TGTGCCAGCAGTCCAGACTTCTTGAACTATGGCTACACCTTC.

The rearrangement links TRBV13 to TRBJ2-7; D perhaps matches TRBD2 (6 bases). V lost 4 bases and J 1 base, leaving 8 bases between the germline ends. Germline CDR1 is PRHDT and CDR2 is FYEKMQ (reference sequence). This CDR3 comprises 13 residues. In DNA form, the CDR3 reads TGTGCCAGCAGCTCGGGAGAATCCTACGAGCAGTACTTC. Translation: CASSSGESYEQYF.

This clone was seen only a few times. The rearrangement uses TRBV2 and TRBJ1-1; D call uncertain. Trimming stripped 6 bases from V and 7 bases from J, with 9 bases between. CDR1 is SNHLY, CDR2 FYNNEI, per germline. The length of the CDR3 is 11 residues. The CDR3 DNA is TGTGCCAGCAGCCCTCGGGTTGAAGCTTTCTTT. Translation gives CASSPRVEAFF.

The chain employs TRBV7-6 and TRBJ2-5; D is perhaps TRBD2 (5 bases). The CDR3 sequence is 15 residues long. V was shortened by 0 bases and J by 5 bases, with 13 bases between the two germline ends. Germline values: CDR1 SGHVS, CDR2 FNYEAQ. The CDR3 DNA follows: TGTGCCAGCAGCTTAGCCTCCGCGGGCCGGGAGACCCAGTACTTC. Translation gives CASSLASAGRETQYF.

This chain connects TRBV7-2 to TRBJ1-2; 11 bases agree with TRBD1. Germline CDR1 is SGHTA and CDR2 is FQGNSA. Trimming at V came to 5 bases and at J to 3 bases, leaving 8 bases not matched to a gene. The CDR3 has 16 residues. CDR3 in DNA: TGTGCCAGCAGCCGAGGACGGACAGGGGGCGACTATGGCTACACCTTC. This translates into CASSRGRTGGDYGYTF.

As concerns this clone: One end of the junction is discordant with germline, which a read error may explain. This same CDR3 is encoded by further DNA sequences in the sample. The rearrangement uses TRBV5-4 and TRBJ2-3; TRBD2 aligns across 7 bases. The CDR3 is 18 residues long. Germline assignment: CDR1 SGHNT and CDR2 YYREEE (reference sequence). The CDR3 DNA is TGCGCCAGCAGCACCCTAGCGGAGCCATCTCCTAGCACAGATACGCAGTATTTT. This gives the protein CASSTLAEPSPSTDTQYF.

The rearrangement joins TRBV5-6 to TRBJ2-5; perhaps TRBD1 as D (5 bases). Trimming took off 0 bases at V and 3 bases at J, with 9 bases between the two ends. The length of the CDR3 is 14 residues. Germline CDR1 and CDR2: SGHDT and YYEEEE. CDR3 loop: CASSLASREETQYF. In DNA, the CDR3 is TGTGCCAGCAGCTTGGCGTCCAGGGAAGAGACCCAGTACTTC.

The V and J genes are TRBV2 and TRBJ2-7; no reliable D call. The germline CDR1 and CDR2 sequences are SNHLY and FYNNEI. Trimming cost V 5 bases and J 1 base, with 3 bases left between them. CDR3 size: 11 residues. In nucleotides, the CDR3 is TGTGCCAGCAGTTATTCCTACGAGCAGTACTTC. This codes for CASSYSYEQYF.

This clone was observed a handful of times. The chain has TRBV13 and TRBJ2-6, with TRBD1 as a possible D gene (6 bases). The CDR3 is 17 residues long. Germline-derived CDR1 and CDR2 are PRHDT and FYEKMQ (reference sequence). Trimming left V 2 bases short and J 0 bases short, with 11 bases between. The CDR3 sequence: CASSLQGPLSGANVLTF. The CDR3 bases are TGTGCCAGCAGCTTACAGGGGCCCCTCTCTGGGGCCAACGTCCTGACTTTC.

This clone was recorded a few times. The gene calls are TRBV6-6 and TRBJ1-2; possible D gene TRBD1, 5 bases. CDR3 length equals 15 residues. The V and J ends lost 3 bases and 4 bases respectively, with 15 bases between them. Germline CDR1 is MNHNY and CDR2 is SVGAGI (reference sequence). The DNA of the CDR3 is TGTGCCAGCAGTTATTCTTCGGGGGACTCCTATGGCTACACCTTC. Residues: CASSYSSGDSYGYTF.